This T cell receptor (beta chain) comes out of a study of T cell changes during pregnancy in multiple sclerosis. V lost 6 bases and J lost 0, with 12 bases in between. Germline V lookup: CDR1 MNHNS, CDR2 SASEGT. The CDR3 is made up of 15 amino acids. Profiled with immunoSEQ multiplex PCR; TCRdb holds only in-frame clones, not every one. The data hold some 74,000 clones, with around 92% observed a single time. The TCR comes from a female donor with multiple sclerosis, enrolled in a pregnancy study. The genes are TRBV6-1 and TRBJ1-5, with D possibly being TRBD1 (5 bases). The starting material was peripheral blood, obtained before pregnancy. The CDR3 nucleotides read TGTGCCAGCAGGACAGAACTTTATAGCAATCAGCCCCAGCATTTT. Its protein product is CASRTELYSNQPQHF.